This TCR beta chain was recorded in a study of T-cell memory formation after mild COVID-19. General study results and limits: Certain responding clones were present in pre-infection memory, suggesting participation of cross-reactive memory. Mainly in CM and EM were contracting CD4+ clones; CD8+ were in EMRA. There was a balanced CD4/CD8 profile in clones contracting day 15 to 85, and later expanders leaned CD4+.

TCRalpha and TCRbeta libraries used 5'RACE with constant-segment primers and UMIs. Via MiXCR, TCRdb re-called the 5' RACE reads, giving one row per CDR3 protein. The table includes 250,000 to 300,000 distinct CDR3 sequences, 8% to 9% detected once. V lost 1 base to trimming and J lost 0 bases, with 7 bases between them. This CDR3 is built from 13 residues. In germline, CDR1 is SQVTM, CDR2 ANQGSEA. This clonotype was seen a few times. As yet, its antigen is unknown. Material for sequencing was PBMCs or a T cell subset sorted from them (not recorded which). The TCR comes from a man aged 18 to 29 who had mild COVID-19 (a few samples of this study predate the infection). Cell type and time point are not known. V is TRBV29-1 and J is TRBJ2-7; D possibly corresponds to TRBD1 (6 bases). CDR3 amino acids: CSVEGTDSYEQYF. As DNA, the CDR3 is TGCAGCGTTGAAGGGACAGACTCCTACGAGCAGTACTTC.